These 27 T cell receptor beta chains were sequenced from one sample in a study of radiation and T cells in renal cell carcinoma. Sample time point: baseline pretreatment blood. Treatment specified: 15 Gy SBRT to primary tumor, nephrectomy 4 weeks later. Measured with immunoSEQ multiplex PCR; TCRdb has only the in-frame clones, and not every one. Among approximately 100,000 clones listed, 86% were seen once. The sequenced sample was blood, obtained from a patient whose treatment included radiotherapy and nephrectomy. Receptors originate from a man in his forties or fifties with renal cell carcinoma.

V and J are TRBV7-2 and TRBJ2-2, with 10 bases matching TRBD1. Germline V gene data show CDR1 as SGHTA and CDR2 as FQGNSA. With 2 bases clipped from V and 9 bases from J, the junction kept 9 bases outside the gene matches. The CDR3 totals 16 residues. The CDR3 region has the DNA TGTGCCAGCAGCTTAAGACAGGGGGCACGGACCAGGGAGCTGTTTTTT. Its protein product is CASSLRQGARTRELFF.

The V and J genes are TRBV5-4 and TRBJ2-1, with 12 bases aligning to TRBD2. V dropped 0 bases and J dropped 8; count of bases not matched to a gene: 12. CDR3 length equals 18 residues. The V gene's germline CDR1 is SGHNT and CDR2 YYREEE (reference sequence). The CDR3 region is CASSLDGLAGGPFDEQFF. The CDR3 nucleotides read TGTGCCAGCAGCTTGGACGGGCTAGCGGGGGGGCCTTTCGATGAGCAGTTCTTC.

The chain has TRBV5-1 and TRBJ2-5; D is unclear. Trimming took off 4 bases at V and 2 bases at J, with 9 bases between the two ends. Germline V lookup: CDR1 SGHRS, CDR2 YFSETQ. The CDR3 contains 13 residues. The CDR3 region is CASSQQAQETQYF. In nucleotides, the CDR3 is TGCGCCAGCAGCCAGCAGGCACAAGAGACCCAGTACTTC. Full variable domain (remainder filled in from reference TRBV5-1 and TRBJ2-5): KAGVTQTPRYLIKTRGQQVTLSCSPISGHRSVSWYQQTPGQGLQFLFEYFSETQRNKGNFPGRFSGRQFSNSRSEMNVSTLELGDSALYLCASSQQAQETQYFGPGTRLLVL.

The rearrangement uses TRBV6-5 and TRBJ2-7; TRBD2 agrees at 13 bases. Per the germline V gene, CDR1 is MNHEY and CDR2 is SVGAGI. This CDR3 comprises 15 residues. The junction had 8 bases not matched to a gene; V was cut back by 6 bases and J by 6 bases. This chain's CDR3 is CASRSTSGRAGEQYF. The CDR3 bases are TGTGCCAGCAGGTCCACTAGCGGGAGGGCCGGCGAGCAGTACTTC.

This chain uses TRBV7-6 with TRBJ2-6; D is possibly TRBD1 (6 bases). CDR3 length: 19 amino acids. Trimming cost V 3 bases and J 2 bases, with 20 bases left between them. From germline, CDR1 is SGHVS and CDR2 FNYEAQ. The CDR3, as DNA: TGTGCCAGCAGCTTTAGGGCGGCAGGGGATGGTGCTGGGGCCAACGTCCTGACTTTC. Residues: CASSFRAAGDGAGANVLTF.

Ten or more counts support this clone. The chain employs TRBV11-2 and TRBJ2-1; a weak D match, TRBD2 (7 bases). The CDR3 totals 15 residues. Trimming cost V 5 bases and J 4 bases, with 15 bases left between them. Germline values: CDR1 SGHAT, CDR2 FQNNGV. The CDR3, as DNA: TGTGCCAGCAGCGTCGGGGGGCCAAGGTACAATGAGCAGTTCTTC. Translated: CASSVGGPRYNEQFF.

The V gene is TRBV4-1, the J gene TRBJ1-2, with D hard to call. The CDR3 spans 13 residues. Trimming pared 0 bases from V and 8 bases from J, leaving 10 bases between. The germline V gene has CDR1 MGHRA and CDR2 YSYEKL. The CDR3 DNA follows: TGCGCCAGCAGCCAAGAAAAGGGCAGCGGCTACACCTTC. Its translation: CASSQEKGSGYTF.

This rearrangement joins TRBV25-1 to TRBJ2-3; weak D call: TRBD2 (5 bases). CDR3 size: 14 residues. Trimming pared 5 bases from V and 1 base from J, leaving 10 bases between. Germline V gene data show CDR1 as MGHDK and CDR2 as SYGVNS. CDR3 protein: CASSHVGGTDTQYF. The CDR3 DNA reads TGTGCCAGCAGTCACGTCGGGGGCACAGATACGCAGTATTTT.

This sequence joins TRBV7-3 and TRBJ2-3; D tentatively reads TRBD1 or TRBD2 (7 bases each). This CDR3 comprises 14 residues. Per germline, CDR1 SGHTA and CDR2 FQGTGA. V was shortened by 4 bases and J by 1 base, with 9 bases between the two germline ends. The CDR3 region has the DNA TGTGCCAGCAGCTCAGGGGGGGGCACAGATACGCAGTATTTT. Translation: CASSSGGGTDTQYF. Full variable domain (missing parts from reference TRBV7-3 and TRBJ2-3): GAGVSQTPSNKVTEKGKYVELRCDPISGHTALYWYRQSLGQGPEFLIYFQGTGAADDSGLPNDRFFAVRPEGSVSTLKIQRTERGDSAVYLCASSSGGGTDTQYFGPGTRLTVL.

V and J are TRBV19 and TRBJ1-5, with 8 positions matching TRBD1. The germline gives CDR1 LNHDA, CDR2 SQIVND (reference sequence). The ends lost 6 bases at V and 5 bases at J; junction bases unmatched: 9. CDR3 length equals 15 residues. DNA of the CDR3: TGTGCCAGTAGGTTAGGACAGGGAGATTATCAGCCCCAGCATTTT. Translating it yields CASRLGQGDYQPQHF.

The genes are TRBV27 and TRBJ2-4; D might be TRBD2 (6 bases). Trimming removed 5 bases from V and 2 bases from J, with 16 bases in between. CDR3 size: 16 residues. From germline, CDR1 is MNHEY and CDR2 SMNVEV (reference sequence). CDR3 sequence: CASSPGTYPSKNIQYF. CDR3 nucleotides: TGTGCCAGCAGTCCCGGGACTTACCCTTCCAAAAACATTCAGTACTTC.

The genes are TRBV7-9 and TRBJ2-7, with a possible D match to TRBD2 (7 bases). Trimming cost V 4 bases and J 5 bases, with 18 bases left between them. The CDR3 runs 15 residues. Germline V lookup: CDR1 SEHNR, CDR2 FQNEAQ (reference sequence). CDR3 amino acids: CASSSRGGDSNEQYF. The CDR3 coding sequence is TGTGCCAGCAGCTCACGAGGGGGGGACTCTAACGAGCAGTACTTC. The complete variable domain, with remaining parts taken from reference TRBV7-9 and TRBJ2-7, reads DTGVSQNPRHKITKRGQNVTFRCDPISEHNRLYWYRQTLGQGPEFLTYFQNEAQLEKSRLLSDRFSAERPKGSFSTLEIQRTEQGDSAMYLCASSSRGGDSNEQYFGPGTRLTVT.

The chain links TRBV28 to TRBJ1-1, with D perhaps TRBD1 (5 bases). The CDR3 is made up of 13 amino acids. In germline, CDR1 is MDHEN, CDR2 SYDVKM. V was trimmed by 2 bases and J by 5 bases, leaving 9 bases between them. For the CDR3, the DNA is TGTGCCAGCAGTTTAAGGGAGGGGACTGAAGCTTTCTTT. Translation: CASSLREGTEAFF.

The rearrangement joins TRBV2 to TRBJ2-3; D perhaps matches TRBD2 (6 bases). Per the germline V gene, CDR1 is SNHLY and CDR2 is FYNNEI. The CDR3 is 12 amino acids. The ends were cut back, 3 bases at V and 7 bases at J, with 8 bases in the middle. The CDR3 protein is CASSDRGNTQYF. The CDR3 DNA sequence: TGTGCCAGCAGTGATCGCGGGAATACGCAGTATTTT.

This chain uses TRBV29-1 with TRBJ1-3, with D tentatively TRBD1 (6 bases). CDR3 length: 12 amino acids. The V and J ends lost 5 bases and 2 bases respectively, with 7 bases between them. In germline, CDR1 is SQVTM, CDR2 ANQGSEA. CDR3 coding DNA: TGCAGCGTTACAGGGACTGGAAACACCATATATTTT. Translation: CSVTGTGNTIYF.

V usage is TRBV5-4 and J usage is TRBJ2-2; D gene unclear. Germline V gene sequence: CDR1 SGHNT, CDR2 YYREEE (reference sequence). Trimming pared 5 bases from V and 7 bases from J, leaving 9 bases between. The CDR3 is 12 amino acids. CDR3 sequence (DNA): TGTGCCAGCAGTACTCCCCTCGGGGAGCTGTTTTTT. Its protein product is CASSTPLGELFF.

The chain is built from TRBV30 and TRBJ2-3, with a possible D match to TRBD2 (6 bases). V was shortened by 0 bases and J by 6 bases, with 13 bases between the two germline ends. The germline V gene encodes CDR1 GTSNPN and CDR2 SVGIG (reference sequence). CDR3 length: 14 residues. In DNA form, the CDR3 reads TGTGCCTGGAGTGTATTCACGGGAGTGGATACGCAGTATTTT. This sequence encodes CAWSVFTGVDTQYF.

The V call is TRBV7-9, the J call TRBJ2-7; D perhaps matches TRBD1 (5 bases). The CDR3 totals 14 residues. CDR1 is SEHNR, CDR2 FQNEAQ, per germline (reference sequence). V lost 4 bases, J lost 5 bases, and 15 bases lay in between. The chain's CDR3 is CASSYTPGLDEQYF. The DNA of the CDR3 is TGTGCCAGCAGCTACACCCCAGGGTTGGACGAGCAGTACTTC. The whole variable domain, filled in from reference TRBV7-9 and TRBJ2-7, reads DTGVSQNPRHKITKRGQNVTFRCDPISEHNRLYWYRQTLGQGPEFLTYFQNEAQLEKSRLLSDRFSAERPKGSFSTLEIQRTEQGDSAMYLCASSYTPGLDEQYFGPGTRLTVT.

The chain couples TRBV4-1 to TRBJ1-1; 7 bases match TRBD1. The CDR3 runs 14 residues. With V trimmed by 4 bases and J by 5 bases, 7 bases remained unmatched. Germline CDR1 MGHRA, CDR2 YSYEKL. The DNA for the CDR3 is TGCGCCAGCAGCCTAAGAGGGGGCCAGACTGAAGCTTTCTTT. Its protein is CASSLRGGQTEAFF.

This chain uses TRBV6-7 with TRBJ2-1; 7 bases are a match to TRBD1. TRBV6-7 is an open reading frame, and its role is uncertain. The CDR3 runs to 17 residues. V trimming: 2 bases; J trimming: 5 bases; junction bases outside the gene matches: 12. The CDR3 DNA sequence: TGTGCCAGCAGTTACGCTTCGCTCCGGGACAGTAACAATGAGCAGTTCTTC. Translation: CASSYASLRDSNNEQFF.

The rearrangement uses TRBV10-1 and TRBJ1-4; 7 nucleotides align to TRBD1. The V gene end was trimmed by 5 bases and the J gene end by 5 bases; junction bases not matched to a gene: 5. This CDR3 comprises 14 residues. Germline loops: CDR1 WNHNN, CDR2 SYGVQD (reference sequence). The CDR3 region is CASSPGTENEKLFF. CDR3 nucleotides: TGCGCCAGCAGTCCCGGGACAGAGAATGAAAAACTGTTTTTT.

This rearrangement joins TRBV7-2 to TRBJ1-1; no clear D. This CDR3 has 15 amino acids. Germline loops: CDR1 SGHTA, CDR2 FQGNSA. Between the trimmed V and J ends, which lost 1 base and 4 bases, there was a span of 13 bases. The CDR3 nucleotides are TGTGCCAGCAGCTTAGAGTATTGGGGTGGCACTGAAGCTTTCTTT. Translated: CASSLEYWGGTEAFF.

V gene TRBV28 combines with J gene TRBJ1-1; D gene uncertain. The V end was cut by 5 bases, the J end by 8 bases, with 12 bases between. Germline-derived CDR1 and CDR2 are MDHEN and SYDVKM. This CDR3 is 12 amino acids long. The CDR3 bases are TGTGCCAGCAGTACCCATGGACGGGAAGCTTTCTTT. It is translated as CASSTHGREAFF.

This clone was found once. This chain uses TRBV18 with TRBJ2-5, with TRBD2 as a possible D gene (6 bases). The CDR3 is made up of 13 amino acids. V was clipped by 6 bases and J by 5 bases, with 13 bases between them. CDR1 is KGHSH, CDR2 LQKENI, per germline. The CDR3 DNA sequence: TGTGCCAGCTCCCGAGGGACTGAGGAGACCCAGTACTTC. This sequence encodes CASSRGTEETQYF.

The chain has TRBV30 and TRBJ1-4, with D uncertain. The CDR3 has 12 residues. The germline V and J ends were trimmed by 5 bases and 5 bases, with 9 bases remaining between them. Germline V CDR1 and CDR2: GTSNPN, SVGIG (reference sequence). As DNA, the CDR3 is TGTGCCTGGTTTTGGGGAAATGAAAAACTGTTTTTT. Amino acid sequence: CAWFWGNEKLFF.

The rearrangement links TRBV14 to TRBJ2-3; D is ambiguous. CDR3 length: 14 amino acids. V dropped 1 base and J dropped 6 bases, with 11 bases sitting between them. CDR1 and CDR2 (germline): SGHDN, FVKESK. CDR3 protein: CASSQGLNMDTQYF. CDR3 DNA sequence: TGTGCCAGCAGCCAAGGACTGAATATGGATACGCAGTATTTT.

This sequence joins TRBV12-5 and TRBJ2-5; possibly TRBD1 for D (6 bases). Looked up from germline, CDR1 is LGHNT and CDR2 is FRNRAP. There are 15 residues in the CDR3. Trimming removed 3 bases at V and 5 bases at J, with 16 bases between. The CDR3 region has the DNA TGTGCTAGTGGTTTTGGGGGACAAGTAACGGAGACCCAGTACTTC. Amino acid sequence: CASGFGGQVTETQYF.